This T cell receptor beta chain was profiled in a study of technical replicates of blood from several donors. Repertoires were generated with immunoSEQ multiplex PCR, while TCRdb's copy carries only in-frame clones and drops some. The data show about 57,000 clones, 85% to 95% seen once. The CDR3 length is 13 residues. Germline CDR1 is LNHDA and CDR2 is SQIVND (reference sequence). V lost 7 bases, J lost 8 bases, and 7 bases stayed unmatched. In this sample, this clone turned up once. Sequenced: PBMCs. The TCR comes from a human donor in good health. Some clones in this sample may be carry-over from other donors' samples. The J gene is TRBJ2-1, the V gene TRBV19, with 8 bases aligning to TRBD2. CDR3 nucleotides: TGTGCCAGTAAGAAGCGGGAGTTGGATGAGCAGTTCTTC. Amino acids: CASKKRELDEQFF.